What follows describes a single T cell receptor beta chain. The sample is drawn from a study of technical replicates of blood from a handful of donors. The protocol was immunoSEQ multiplex PCR, while the TCRdb copy is restricted to in-frame clones and leaves out a portion. This repertoire shows approximately 79,000 clones, approximately 97% found once; its top ten account for roughly 0.3%. The germline CDR1 and CDR2 sequences are DFQATT and SNEGSKA (reference sequence). The CDR3 has 11 amino acids. Trimming took off 2 bases at V and 8 bases at J, with 6 bases between the two ends. This chain links TRBV20-1 with TRBJ1-4; D gene uncertain. The sample was T cells isolated from PBMCs. This clonotype was sampled from a human donor in good health. The CDR3: CSARWQEKLFF. CDR3 nucleotide sequence: TGCAGTGCTAGATGGCAGGAAAAACTGTTTTTT.